The sequence of this T cell receptor (beta chain) was determined in a study of brain T cells in children with intractable seizures. The protocol was immunoSEQ multiplex PCR, while the TCRdb copy is restricted to in-frame clones and leaves out a portion. The sample lists approximately 330,000 clones, nearly 95% occurring once. Time point: blood from clinic visit 5 months post-surgery; TSC patient then seizure free. The sequenced cases were selected for having the highest brain T cell transcript signatures. The sample here was peripheral blood, taken 5 to 6 months after surgery. The receptor was isolated from a boy younger than two with tuberous sclerosis and intractable seizures.

The CDR3 region has the DNA TGCGCCGCTTCACGCAGCGACTCCTATAATTCACCCCTCCACTTT. Protein: CAASRSDSYNSPLHF. The J gene is TRBJ1-6, the V gene TRBV4-1; the D is unclear. Trimming stripped 11 bases from V and 0 bases from J, with 14 bases between. Looked up from germline, CDR1 is MGHRA and CDR2 is YSYEKL. The CDR3 loop spans 15 amino acids.